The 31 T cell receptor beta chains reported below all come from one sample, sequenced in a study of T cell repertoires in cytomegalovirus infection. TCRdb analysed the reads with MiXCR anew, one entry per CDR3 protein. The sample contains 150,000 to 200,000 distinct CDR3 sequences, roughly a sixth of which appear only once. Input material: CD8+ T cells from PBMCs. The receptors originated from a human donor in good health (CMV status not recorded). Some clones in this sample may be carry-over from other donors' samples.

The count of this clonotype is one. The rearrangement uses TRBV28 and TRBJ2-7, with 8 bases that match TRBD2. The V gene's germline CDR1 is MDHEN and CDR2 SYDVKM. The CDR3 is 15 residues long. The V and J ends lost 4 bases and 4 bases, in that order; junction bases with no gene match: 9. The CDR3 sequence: CASSSTPGTRYEQYF. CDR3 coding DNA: TGTGCCAGCAGTTCCACCCCCGGGACTAGATACGAGCAGTACTTC.

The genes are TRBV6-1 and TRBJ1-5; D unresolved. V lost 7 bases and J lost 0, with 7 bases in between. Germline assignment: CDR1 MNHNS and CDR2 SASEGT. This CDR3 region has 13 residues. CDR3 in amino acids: CASKGGSNQPQHF. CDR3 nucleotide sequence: TGTGCCAGCAAGGGAGGTAGCAATCAGCCCCAGCATTTT.

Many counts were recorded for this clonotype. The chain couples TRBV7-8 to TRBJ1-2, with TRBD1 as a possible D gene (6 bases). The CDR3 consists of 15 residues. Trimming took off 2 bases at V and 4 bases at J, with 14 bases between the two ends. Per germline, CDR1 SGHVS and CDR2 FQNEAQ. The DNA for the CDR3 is TGTGCCAGCAGCTTAAGAGTGGGGGCTGGCTATGGCTACACCTTC. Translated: CASSLRVGAGYGYTF.

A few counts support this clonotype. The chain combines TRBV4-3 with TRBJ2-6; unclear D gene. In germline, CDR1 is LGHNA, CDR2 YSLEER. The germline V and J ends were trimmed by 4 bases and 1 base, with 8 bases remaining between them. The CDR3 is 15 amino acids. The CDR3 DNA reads TGCGCCAGCAGCCTGGAAGAATCTGGGGCCAACGTCCTGACTTTC. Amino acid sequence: CASSLEESGANVLTF.

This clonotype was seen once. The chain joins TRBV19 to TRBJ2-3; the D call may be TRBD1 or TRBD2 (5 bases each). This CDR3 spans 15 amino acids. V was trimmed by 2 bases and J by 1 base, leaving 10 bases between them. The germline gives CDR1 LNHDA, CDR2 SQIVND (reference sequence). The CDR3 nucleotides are TGTGCCAGTAGTATAAGGGGAGCTCGCACAGATACGCAGTATTTT. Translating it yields CASSIRGARTDTQYF.

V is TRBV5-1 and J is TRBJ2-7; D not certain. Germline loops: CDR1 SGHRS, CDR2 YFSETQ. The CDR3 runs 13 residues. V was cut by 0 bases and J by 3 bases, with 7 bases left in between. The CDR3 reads CASSLEQNYEQYF. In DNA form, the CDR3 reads TGCGCCAGCAGCTTGGAACAGAACTACGAGCAGTACTTC.

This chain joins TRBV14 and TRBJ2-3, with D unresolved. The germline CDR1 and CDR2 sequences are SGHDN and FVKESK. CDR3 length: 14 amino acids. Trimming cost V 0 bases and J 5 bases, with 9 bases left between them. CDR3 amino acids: CASSQDLEGDTQYF. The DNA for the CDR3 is TGTGCCAGCAGCCAAGATCTGGAAGGAGATACGCAGTATTTT.

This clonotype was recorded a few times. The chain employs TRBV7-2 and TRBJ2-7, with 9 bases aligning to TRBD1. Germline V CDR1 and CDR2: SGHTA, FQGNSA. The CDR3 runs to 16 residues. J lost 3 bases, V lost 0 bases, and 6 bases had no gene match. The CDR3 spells CASSLAPLDRGYEQYF. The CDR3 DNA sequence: TGTGCCAGCAGCTTAGCGCCCTTGGACAGGGGCTACGAGCAGTACTTC.

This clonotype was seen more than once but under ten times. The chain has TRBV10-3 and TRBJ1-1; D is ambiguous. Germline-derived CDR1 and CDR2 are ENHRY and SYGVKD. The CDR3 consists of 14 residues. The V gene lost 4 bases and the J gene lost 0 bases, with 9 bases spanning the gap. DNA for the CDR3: TGTGCCATCAGTGGAACAGACATGAACACTGAAGCTTTCTTT. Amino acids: CAISGTDMNTEAFF.

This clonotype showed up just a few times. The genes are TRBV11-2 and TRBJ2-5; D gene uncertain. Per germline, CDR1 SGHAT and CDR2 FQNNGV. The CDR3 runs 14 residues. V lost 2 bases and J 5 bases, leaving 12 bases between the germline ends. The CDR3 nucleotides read TGTGCCAGCAGCTTACGGACGGACGTGGAGACCCAGTACTTC. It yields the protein CASSLRTDVETQYF.

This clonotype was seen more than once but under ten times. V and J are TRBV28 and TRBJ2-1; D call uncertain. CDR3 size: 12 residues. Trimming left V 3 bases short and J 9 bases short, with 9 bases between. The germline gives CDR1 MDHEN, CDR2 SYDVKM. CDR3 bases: TGTGCCAGCAGTTTGGGATTGGGTGAGCAGTTCTTC. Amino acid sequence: CASSLGLGEQFF.

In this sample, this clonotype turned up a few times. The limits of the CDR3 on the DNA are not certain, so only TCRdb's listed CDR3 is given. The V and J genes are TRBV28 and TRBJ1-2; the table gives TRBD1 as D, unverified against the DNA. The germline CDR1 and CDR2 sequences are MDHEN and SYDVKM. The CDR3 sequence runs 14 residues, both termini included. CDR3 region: CASSTSGASYGYTF.

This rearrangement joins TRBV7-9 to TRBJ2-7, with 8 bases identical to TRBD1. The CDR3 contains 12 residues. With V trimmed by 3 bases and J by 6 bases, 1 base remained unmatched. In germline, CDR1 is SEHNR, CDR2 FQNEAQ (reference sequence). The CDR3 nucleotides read TGTGCCAGCAGCTTCGACAGGGGCGAGCAGTACTTC. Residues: CASSFDRGEQYF.

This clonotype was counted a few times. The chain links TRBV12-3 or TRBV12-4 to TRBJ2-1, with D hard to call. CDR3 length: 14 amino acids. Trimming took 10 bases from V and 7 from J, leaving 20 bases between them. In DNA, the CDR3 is TGTGCCACCTACTCAGTTGGGGTGAGGAATGAGCAGTTCTTC. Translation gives CATYSVGVRNEQFF.

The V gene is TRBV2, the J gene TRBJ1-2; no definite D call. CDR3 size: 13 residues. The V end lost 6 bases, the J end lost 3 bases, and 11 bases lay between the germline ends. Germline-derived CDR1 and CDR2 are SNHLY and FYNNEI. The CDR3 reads CASSPTLYYGYTF. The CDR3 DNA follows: TGTGCCAGCAGCCCCACCCTCTACTATGGCTACACCTTC.

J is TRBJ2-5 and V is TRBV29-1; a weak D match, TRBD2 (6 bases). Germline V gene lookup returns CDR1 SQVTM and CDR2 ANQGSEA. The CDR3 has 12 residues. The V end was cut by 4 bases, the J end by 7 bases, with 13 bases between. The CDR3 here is CSVGREKGTQYF. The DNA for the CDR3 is TGCAGCGTTGGACGGGAGAAGGGGACCCAGTACTTC.

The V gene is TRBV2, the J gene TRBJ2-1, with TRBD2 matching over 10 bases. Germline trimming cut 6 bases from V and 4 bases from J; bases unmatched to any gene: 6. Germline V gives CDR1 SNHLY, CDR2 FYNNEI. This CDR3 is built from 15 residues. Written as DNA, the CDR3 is TGTGCCAGCAGCAGAGCGGGGGGGCAGTACAATGAGCAGTTCTTC. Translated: CASSRAGGQYNEQFF.

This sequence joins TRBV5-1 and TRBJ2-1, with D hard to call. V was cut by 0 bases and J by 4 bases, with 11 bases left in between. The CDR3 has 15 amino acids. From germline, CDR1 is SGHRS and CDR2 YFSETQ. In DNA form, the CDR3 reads TGCGCCAGCAGCTTGGCCTTAGGACGGTACAATGAGCAGTTCTTC. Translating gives CASSLALGRYNEQFF. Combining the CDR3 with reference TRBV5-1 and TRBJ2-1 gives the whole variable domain KAGVTQTPRYLIKTRGQQVTLSCSPISGHRSVSWYQQTPGQGLQFLFEYFSETQRNKGNFPGRFSGRQFSNSRSEMNVSTLELGDSALYLCASSLALGRYNEQFFGPGTRLTVL.

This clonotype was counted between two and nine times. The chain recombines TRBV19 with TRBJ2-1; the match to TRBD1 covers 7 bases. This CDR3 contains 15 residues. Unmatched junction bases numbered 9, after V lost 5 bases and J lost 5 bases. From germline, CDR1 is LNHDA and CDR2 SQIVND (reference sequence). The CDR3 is CASSPRQGAHNEQFF. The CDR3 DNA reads TGTGCCAGTAGTCCAAGACAGGGTGCGCACAATGAGCAGTTCTTC.

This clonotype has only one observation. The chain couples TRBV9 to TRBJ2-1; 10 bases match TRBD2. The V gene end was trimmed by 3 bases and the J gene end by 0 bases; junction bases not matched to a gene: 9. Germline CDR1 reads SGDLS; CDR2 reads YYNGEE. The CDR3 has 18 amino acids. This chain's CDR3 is CASSASGVAGGSYNEQFF. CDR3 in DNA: TGTGCCAGCAGCGCTAGCGGGGTAGCGGGGGGCTCCTACAATGAGCAGTTCTTC.

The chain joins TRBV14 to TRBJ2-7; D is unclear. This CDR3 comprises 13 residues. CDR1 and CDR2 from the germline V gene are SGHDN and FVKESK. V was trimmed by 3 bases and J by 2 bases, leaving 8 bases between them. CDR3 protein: CASSQPGTYEQYF. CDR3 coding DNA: TGTGCCAGCAGCCAGCCGGGCACCTACGAGCAGTACTTC. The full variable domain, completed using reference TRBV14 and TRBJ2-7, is EAGVTQFPSHSVIEKGQTVTLRCDPISGHDNLYWYRRVMGKEIKFLLHFVKESKQDESGMPNNRFLAERTGGTYSTLKVQPAELEDSGVYFCASSQPGTYEQYFGPGTRLTVT.

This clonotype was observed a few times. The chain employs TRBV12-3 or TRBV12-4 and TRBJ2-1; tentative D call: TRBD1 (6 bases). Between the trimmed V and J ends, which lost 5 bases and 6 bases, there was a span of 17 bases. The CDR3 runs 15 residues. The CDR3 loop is CASSPTGFRLNEQFF. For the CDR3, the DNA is TGTGCCAGCAGTCCTACAGGGTTTCGTCTCAATGAGCAGTTCTTC.

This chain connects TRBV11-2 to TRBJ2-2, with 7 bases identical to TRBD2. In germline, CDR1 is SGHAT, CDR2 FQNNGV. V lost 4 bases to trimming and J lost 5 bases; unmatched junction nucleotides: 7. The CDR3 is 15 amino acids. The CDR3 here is CASSSGAGNTGELFF. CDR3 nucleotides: TGTGCCAGCAGCTCGGGAGCGGGAAATACCGGGGAGCTGTTTTTT. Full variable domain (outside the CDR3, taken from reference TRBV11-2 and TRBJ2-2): EAGVAQSPRYKIIEKRQSVAFWCNPISGHATLYWYQQILGQGPKLLIQFQNNGVVDDSQLPKDRFSAERLKGVDSTLKIQPAKLEDSAVYLCASSSGAGNTGELFFGEGSRLTVL.

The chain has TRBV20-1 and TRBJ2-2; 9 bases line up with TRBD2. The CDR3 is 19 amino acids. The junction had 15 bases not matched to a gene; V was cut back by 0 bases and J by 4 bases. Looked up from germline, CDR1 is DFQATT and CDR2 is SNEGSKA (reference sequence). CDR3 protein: CSARDRMREGRFLTGELFF. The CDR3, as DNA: TGCAGTGCTAGAGATCGGATGCGGGAGGGCCGTTTTCTCACCGGGGAGCTGTTTTTT.

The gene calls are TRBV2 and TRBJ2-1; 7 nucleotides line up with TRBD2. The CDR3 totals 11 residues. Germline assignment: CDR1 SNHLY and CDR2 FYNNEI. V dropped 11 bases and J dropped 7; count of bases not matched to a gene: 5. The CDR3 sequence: CAAGLGNEQFF. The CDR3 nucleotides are TGTGCCGCCGGACTAGGTAATGAGCAGTTCTTC.

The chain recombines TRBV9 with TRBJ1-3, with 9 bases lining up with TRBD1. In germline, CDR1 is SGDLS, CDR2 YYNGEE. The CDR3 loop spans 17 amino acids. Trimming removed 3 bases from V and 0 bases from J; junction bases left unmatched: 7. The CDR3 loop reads CASSEGTGSSSGNTIYF. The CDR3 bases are TGTGCCAGCAGCGAGGGGACAGGGTCTTCCTCTGGAAACACCATATATTTT.

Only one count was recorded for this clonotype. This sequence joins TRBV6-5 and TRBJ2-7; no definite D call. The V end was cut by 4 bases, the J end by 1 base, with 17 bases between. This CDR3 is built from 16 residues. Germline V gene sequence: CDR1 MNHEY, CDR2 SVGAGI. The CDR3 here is CASSFLDLAGSYEQYF. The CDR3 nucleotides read TGTGCCAGCAGTTTCTTGGACCTCGCTGGATCCTACGAGCAGTACTTC.

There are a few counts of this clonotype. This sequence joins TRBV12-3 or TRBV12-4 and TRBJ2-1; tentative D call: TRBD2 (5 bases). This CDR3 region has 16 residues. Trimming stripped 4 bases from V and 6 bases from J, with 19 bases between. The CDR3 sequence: CASSSFSDTPFNEQFF. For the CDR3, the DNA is TGTGCCAGCAGTTCCTTTAGCGATACCCCCTTCAATGAGCAGTTCTTC.

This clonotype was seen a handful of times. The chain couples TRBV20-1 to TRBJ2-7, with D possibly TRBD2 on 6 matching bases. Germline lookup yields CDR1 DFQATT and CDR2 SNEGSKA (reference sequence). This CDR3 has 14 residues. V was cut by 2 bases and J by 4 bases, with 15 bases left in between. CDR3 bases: TGCAGTGCTAGACGGGTCACGGAGGGATACGAGCAGTACTTC. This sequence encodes CSARRVTEGYEQYF.

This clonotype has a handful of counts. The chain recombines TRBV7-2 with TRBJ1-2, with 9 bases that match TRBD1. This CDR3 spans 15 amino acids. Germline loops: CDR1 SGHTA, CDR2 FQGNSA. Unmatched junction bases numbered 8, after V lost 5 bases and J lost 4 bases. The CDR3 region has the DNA TGTGCCAGCAGCGACCCGGGACAGGGACTCTATGGCTACACCTTC. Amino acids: CASSDPGQGLYGYTF. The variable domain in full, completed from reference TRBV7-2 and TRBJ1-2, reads GAGVSQSPSNKVTEKGKDVELRCDPISGHTALYWYRQSLGQGLEFLIYFQGNSAPDKSGLPSDRFSAERTGGSVSTLTIQRTQQEDSAVYLCASSDPGQGLYGYTFGSGTRLTVV.

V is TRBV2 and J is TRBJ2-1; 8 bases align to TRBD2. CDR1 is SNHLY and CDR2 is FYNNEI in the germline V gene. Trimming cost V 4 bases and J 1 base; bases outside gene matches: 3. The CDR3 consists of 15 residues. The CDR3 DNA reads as TGTGCCAGCAGTGTTAGCGGGGCTTCCTACAATGAGCAGTTCTTC. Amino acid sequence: CASSVSGASYNEQFF.